These 5 T cell receptor beta chains originate from one sample sequenced in a study of blood T cell repertoires in COVID-19. The assay was immunoSEQ multiplex PCR, and TCRdb's table has in-frame clones only and misses some. Of about 58,000 clones listed, 90% are singletons. Sequences were obtained from peripheral blood. These receptors came from a man between 60 and 70 years old with active COVID-19.

This clone has just a few counts. The CDR3, as DNA: TGCGCCAGCAGCTTGACGGCGCTCCCCCACAGGGCTAGTAGCGGGGGTACCGAGTACAATGAGCAGTTCTTC. It translates to CASSLTALPHRASSGGTEYNEQFF. V and J are TRBV5-1 and TRBJ2-1, with TRBD2 matching 9 bases. The CDR3 extends over 24 amino acids. In germline, CDR1 is SGHRS, CDR2 YFSETQ. The J segment lost 4 bases and the V segment lost 1 base, leaving 30 bases of the junction unmatched.

This clone was seen only once. This rearrangement joins TRBV3-1 (or the pseudogene TRBV3-2) to TRBJ2-1, with TRBD2 matching 15 bases. Germline CDR1 and CDR2: LGHDT and YNNKEL (reference sequence). The CDR3 spans 13 residues. After removal of 11 bases from V and 11 bases from J, the junction contained 7 bases not matched to a gene. As DNA, the CDR3 is TGTGCCGTGGGACTAGCGGGAGGACCCAAGCAGTTCTTC. This codes for CAVGLAGGPKQFF.

The CDR3 reads CASSHPWGGYDNTGELFF. CDR3 nucleotide sequence: TGTGCCAGCAGCCACCCTTGGGGGGGTTACGATAACACCGGGGAGCTGTTTTTT. The chain is built from TRBV14 and TRBJ2-2; the match to TRBD2 covers 7 bases. This CDR3 spans 18 amino acids. The J segment lost 2 bases and the V segment lost 3 bases, leaving 12 bases of the junction unmatched. Per the germline V gene, CDR1 is SGHDN and CDR2 is FVKESK.

The J gene is TRBJ2-5, the V gene TRBV27; 9 bases are a match to TRBD1. The J segment lost 1 base and the V segment lost 4 bases, leaving 4 bases of the junction unmatched. CDR1 is MNHEY, CDR2 SMNVEV, per germline (reference sequence). This CDR3 has 15 residues. Written as DNA, the CDR3 is TGTGCCAGCAGTTGGGACAGGGAGCTCCAAGAGACCCAGTACTTC. Translation: CASSWDRELQETQYF.

This chain uses TRBV18 with TRBJ1-2; a weak D match, TRBD1 (6 bases). This CDR3 comprises 14 residues. Germline V CDR1 and CDR2: KGHSH, LQKENI. The V end lost 3 bases, the J end lost 7 bases, and 15 bases lay between the germline ends. CDR3 loop: CASSPVQGIGGYTF. The CDR3 DNA reads as TGTGCCAGCTCACCGGTACAGGGTATCGGTGGCTACACCTTC. The full variable domain, with the rest looked up from reference TRBV18 and TRBJ1-2, is NAGVMQNPRHLVRRRGQEARLRCSPMKGHSHVYWYRQLPEEGLKFMVYLQKENIIDESGMPKERFSAEFPKEGPSILRIQQVVRGDSAAYFCASSPVQGIGGYTFGSGTRLTVV.